This T cell receptor (beta chain) was sequenced during a study of memory CD4+ T cells and cytomegalovirus serostatus. The wider study: This sample comes from healthy Belgian adults, about nine CMV seropositive, some 22 seronegative. Notes on the study in general: CMV serostatus prediction reached median AUC about 0.95, or 0.9 with US-trained model. About two fifths of the roughly 160 known CMV-associated TCRbeta sequences appeared in CD4+ memory.

The sort gate was single viable CD3+CD4+CD8-CD45RO+ cells for memory CD4+ T cells. Total CD4+ T cells were enriched by CD4 positive selection. Measured with immunoSEQ multiplex PCR; TCRdb has only the in-frame clones, and not every one. The top ten hold about 0.72% of the sample, which has 65,000 to 95,000 clones, about 85% seen once. Details on this clone: Its specificity is not known.

V dropped 5 bases and J dropped 7 bases, with 15 bases sitting between them. From germline, CDR1 is MDHEN and CDR2 SYDVKM. The CDR3 runs to 14 residues. The J gene is TRBJ2-1, the V gene TRBV28; D is unresolved. The receptor's source is an adult in good health and CMV-seronegative. The material sequenced was memory CD4+ T cells from blood. CDR3 nucleotide sequence: TGTGCCAGCAGTCTCCAGACCCTTCTGAATGAGCAGTTCTTC. Translated, it gives CASSLQTLLNEQFF.